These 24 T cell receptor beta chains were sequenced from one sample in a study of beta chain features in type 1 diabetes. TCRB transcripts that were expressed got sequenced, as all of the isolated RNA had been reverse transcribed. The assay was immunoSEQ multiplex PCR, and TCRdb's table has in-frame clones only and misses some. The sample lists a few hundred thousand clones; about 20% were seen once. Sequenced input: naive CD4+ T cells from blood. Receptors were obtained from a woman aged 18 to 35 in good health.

This chain's CDR3 is CAWRETGKAFF. The CDR3 DNA reads as TGTGCCTGGAGGGAGACAGGGAAAGCTTTCTTT. The gene calls are TRBV30 and TRBJ1-1, with 7 bases that match TRBD1. Per the germline V gene, CDR1 is GTSNPN and CDR2 is SVGIG (reference sequence). Trimming at V came to 3 bases and at J to 9 bases, leaving 4 bases not matched to a gene. This CDR3 has 11 amino acids.

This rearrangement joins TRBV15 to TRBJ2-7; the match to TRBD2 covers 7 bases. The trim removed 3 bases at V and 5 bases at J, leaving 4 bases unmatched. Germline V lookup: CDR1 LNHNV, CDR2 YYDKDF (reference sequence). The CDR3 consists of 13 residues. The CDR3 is CATSSAGGDEQYF. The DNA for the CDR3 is TGTGCCACCAGCAGTGCTGGGGGGGACGAGCAGTACTTC.

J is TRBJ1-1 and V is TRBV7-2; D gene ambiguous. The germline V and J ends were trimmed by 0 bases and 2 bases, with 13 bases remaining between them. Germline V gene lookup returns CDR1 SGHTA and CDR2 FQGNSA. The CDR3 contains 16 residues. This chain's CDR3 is CASSLAFNSENTEAFF. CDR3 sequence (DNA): TGTGCCAGCAGCTTAGCGTTCAACAGTGAAAACACTGAAGCTTTCTTT.

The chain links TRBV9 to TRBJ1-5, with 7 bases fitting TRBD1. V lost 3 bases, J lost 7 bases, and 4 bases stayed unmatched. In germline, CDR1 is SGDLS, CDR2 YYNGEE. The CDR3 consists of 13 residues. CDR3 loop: CASSEGQKQPQHF. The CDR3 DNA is TGTGCCAGCAGCGAGGGACAGAAACAGCCCCAGCATTTT.

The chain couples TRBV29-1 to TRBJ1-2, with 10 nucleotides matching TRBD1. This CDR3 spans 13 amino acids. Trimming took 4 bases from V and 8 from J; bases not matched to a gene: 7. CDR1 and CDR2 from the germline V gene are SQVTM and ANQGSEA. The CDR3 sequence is CSVGRDRGLGYTF. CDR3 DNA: TGCAGCGTTGGGCGGGACAGGGGTTTGGGCTACACCTTC.

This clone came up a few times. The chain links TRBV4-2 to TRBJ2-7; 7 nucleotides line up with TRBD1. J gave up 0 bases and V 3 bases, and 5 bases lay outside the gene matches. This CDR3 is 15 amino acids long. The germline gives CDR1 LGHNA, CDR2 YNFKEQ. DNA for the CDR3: TGTGCCAGCAGCCAGGCAGGACAGGCCTCCTACGAGCAGTACTTC. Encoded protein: CASSQAGQASYEQYF.

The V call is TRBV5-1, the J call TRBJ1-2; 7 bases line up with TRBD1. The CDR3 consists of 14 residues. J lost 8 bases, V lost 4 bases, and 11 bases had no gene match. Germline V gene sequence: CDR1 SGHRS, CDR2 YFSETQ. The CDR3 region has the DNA TGCGCCAGCAGCAGCCCACAGGGGTCACGAGGCTACACCTTC. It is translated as CASSSPQGSRGYTF.

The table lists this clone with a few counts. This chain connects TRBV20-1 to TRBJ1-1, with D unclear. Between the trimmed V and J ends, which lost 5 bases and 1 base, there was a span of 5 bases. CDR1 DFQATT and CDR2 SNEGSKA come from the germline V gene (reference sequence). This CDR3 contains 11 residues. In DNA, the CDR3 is TGCAGTGCTCGACAGAACACTGAAGCTTTCTTT. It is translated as CSARQNTEAFF.

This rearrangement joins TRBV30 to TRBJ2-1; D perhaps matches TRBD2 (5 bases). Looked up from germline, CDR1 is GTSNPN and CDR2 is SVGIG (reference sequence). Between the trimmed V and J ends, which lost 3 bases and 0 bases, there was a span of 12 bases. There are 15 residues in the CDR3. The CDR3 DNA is TGTGCCTGGAGCCCGGACTTTAGCTCCTACAATGAGCAGTTCTTC. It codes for CAWSPDFSSYNEQFF.

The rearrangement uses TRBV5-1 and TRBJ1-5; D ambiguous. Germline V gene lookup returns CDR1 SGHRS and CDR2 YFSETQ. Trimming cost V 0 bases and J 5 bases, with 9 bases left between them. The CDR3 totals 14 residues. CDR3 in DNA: TGCGCCAGCAGCTTGGGAGGGATCGATCAGCCCCAGCATTTT. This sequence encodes CASSLGGIDQPQHF. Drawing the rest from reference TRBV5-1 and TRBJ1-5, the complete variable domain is KAGVTQTPRYLIKTRGQQVTLSCSPISGHRSVSWYQQTPGQGLQFLFEYFSETQRNKGNFPGRFSGRQFSNSRSEMNVSTLELGDSALYLCASSLGGIDQPQHFGDGTRLSIL.

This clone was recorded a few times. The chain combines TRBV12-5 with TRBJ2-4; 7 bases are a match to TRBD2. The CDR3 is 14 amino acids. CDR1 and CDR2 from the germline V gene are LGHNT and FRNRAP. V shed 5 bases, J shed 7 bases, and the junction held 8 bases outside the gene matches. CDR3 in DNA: TGTGCTAGTGGTACGGGACTAACCAGGAACATTCAGTACTTC. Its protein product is CASGTGLTRNIQYF.

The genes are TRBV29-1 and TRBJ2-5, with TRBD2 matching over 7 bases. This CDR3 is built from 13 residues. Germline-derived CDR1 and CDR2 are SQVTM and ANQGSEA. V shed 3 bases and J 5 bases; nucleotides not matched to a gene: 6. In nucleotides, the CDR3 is TGCAGCGTTGAGCGGGAGTCCGCGGAGACCCAGTACTTC. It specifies CSVERESAETQYF.

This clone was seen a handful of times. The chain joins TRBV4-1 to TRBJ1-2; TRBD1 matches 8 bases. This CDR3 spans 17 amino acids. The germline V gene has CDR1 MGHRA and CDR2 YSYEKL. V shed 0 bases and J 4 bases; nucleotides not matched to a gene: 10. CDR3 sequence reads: CASSQEGQVPRGYGYTF. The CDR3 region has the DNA TGCGCCAGCAGCCAAGAGGGACAGGTCCCGAGGGGCTATGGCTACACCTTC.

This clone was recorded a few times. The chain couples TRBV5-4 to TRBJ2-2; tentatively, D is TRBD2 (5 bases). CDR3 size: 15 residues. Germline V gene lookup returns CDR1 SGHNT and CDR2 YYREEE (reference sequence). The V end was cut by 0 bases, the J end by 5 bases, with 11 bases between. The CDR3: CASSLGLYGTGELFF. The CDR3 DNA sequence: TGTGCCAGCAGCTTGGGACTATACGGGACCGGGGAGCTGTTTTTT.

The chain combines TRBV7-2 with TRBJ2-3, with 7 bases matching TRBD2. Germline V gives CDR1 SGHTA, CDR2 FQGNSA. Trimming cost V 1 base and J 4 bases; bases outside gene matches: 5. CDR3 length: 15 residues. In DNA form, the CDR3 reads TGTGCCAGCAGCTTAGACCCCCGGGGGGCAGATACGCAGTATTTT. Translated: CASSLDPRGADTQYF.

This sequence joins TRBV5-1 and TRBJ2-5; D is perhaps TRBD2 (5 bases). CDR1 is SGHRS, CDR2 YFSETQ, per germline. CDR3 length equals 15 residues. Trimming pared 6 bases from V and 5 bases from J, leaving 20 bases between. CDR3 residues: CASTTGITSAETQYF. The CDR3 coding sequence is TGCGCCAGCACGACCGGGATTACCAGTGCGGAGACCCAGTACTTC.

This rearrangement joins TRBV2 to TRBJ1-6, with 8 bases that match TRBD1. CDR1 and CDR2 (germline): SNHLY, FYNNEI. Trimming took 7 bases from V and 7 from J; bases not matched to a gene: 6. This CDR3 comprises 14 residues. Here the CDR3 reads CASTRTGRNSPLHF. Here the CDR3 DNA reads TGTGCCAGCACGCGGACAGGGAGAAATTCACCCCTCCACTTT.

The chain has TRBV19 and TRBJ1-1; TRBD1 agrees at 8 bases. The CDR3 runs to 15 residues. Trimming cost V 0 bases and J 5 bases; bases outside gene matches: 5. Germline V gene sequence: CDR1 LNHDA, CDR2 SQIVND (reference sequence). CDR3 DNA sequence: TGTGCCAGTAGTATAGACGGACAGGGAAGGACTGAAGCTTTCTTT. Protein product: CASSIDGQGRTEAFF.

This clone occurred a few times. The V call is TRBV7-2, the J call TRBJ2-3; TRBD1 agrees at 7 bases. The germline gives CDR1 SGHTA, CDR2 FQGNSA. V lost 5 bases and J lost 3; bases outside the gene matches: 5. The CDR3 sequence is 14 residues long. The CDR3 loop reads CASSPDRWTDTQYF. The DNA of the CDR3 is TGTGCCAGCAGCCCGGACAGGTGGACAGATACGCAGTATTTT.

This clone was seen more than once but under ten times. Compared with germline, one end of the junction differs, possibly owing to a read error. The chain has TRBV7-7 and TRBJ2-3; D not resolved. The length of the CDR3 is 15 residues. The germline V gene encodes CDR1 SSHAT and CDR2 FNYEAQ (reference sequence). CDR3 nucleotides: TGTGCTAGCAGCCCACACGAAGGAGGCACAGATACGCAGTATTTT. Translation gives CASSPHEGGTDTQYF.

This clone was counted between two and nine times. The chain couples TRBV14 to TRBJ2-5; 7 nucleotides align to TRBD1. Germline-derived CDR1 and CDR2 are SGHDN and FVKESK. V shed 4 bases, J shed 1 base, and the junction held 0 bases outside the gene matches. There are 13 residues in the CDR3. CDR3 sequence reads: CASSRTGQETQYF. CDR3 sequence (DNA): TGTGCCAGCAGCCGGACAGGCCAAGAGACCCAGTACTTC.

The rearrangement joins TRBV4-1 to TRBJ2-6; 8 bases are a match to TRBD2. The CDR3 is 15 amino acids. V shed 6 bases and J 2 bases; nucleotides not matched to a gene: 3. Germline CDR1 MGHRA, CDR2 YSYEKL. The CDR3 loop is CASRRGAAGANVLTF. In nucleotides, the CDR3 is TGCGCCAGCAGGCGGGGGGCGGCTGGGGCCAACGTCCTGACTTTC.

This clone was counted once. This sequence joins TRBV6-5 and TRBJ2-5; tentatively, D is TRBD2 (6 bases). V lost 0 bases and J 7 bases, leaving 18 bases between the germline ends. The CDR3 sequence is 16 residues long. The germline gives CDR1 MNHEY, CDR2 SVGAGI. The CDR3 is CASSYSGDFGGTTQYF. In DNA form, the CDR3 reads TGTGCCAGCAGTTACTCAGGCGACTTCGGGGGAACGACCCAGTACTTC.

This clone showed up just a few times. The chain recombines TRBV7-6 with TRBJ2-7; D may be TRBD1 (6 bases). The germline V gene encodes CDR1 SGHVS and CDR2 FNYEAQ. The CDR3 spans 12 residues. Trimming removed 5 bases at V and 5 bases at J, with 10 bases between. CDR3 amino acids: CASSAQGNEQYF. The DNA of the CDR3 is TGTGCCAGCAGCGCACAGGGTAACGAGCAGTACTTC.